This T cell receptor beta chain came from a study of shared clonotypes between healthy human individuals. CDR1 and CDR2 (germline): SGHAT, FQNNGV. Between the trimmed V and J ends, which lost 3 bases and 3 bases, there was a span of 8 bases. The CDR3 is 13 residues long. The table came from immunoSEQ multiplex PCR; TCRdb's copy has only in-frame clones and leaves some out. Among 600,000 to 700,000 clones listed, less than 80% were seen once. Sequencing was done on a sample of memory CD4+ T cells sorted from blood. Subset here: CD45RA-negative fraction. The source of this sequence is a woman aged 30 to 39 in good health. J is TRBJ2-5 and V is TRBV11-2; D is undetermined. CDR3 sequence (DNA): TGTGCCAGCAGCTTTGGCGTCGAAGAGACCCAGTACTTC. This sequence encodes CASSFGVEETQYF.